This passage covers 22 T cell receptor beta chains from one sample sequenced in a study of blood T cell repertoires in COVID-19. Some clones are missing from TCRdb's copy, which holds only in-frame ones; the method was immunoSEQ multiplex PCR. The sample records under 300,000 clones, around 88% being singletons. The sequencing sample was made of peripheral blood. The receptors here all came from a man of 80 years or more with acute or convalescent COVID-19.

The CDR3 protein is CATSRERVQETQYF. The CDR3 DNA is TGTGCCACCAGCAGAGAGAGGGTTCAAGAGACCCAGTACTTC. This chain connects TRBV15 to TRBJ2-5; perhaps TRBD2 as D (5 bases). Germline V gene sequence: CDR1 LNHNV, CDR2 YYDKDF (reference sequence). The CDR3 is 14 amino acids. V gave up 0 bases and J gave up 2 bases, with 7 bases separating them.

This clone has a single count. V and J are TRBV6-2 or TRBV6-3 and TRBJ2-1; a possible D gene is TRBD2 (5 bases). V was clipped by 2 bases and J by 0 bases, with 17 bases between them. CDR3 length: 18 amino acids. Per germline, CDR1 MNHEY and CDR2 SVGEGT. CDR3 region: CASSYPPLRVSSYNEQFF. The CDR3 nucleotides read TGTGCCAGCAGTTACCCACCCTTGCGGGTTAGCTCCTACAATGAGCAGTTCTTC.

This sequence joins TRBV20-1 and TRBJ1-6; D is unclear. CDR3 length: 11 amino acids. The V gene lost 6 bases and the J gene lost 7 bases, with 7 bases spanning the gap. CDR1 DFQATT and CDR2 SNEGSKA come from the germline V gene (reference sequence). The CDR3 DNA reads TGCAGTGCCCGGTTCAATTCACCCCTCCACTTT. Protein product: CSARFNSPLHF.

This clone has only a few counts. This rearrangement joins TRBV5-4 to TRBJ2-7; possibly TRBD1 for D (6 bases). Trimming removed 3 bases from V and 0 bases from J, with 10 bases in between. The germline CDR1 and CDR2 sequences are SGHNT and YYREEE (reference sequence). The CDR3 is 14 residues long. The CDR3 bases are TGTGCCAGCAGCTCTAAACAGGGCTCCTACGAGCAGTACTTC. It specifies CASSSKQGSYEQYF.

This clone showed up just once. This chain links TRBV5-1 with TRBJ2-7; 7 positions match TRBD2. Germline V gene data show CDR1 as SGHRS and CDR2 as YFSETQ. This CDR3 is 15 amino acids long. V trimming: 5 bases; J trimming: 5 bases; junction bases outside the gene matches: 13. CDR3 coding DNA: TGCGCCAGCAGTTTATTTGGGAGGGGAGTCGACGAGCAGTACTTC. This codes for CASSLFGRGVDEQYF.

This clone was observed a handful of times. The chain uses TRBV5-4 and TRBJ1-2; no definite D call. The CDR3 covers 14 residues. V dropped 2 bases and J dropped 2 bases, with 10 bases sitting between them. Germline CDR1 SGHNT, CDR2 YYREEE (reference sequence). The DNA of the CDR3 is TGTGCCAGCAGCTTCAAAAATCAAAACTATGGCTACACCTTC. Its translation is CASSFKNQNYGYTF.

The chain has TRBV2 and TRBJ1-5; 9 bases line up with TRBD1. From germline, CDR1 is SNHLY and CDR2 FYNNEI. V trimming: 7 bases; J trimming: 4 bases; junction bases outside the gene matches: 5. This CDR3 is built from 14 residues. This CDR3 is CASTRDRENQPQHF. CDR3 DNA sequence: TGTGCCAGCACCCGGGACAGGGAGAATCAGCCCCAGCATTTT.

This clone was recorded a few times. The rearrangement uses TRBV28 and TRBJ2-7; 10 nucleotides agree with TRBD1. Trimming took 1 base from V and 5 from J; bases not matched to a gene: 8. There are 16 residues in the CDR3. Per germline, CDR1 MDHEN and CDR2 SYDVKM. CDR3 in DNA: TGTGCCAGCAGTTTATTATGGGGGACAGGGGTCCACGAGCAGTACTTC. Its translation: CASSLLWGTGVHEQYF.

The CDR3 DNA sequence: TGTGCCAGCAGTGCGGGAATCTCCTACAATGAGCAGTTCTTC. It encodes CASSAGISYNEQFF. The rearrangement uses TRBV6-4 and TRBJ2-1; D may be TRBD2 (5 bases). The CDR3 has 14 residues. Germline lookup yields CDR1 MRHNA and CDR2 SNTAGT. The V end was cut by 4 bases, the J end by 0 bases, with 7 bases between.

The rearrangement uses TRBV19 and TRBJ2-1, with 8 bases matching TRBD2. The CDR3 spans 16 residues. Germline lookup yields CDR1 LNHDA and CDR2 SQIVND (reference sequence). V shed 5 bases, J shed 7 bases, and the junction held 13 bases outside the gene matches. The CDR3: CASSLSLAGNLNEQFF. The CDR3 nucleotides read TGTGCCAGTAGTTTATCGCTAGCGGGTAATTTAAATGAGCAGTTCTTC.

The chain employs TRBV5-1 and TRBJ2-1; D gene unclear. Deletions cut 7 bases from V and 9 bases from J, with 20 bases between. The CDR3 extends over 14 amino acids. CDR1 is SGHRS, CDR2 YFSETQ, per germline. CDR3 amino acids: CASGPMQTLSEQFF. The DNA for the CDR3 is TGCGCCAGCGGTCCGATGCAGACACTCAGTGAGCAGTTCTTC. The full variable domain, its missing parts supplied by reference TRBV5-1 and TRBJ2-1, is KAGVTQTPRYLIKTRGQQVTLSCSPISGHRSVSWYQQTPGQGLQFLFEYFSETQRNKGNFPGRFSGRQFSNSRSEMNVSTLELGDSALYLCASGPMQTLSEQFFGPGTRLTVL.

This chain joins TRBV7-3 and TRBJ2-2; the D is unclear. The germline CDR1 and CDR2 sequences are SGHTA and FQGTGA. The CDR3 length is 14 residues. V was trimmed by 2 bases and J by 2 bases, leaving 6 bases between them. The CDR3 sequence: CASSLGGNTGELFF. The CDR3 DNA reads as TGTGCCAGCAGCTTAGGCGGAAACACCGGGGAGCTGTTTTTT. Using reference TRBV7-3 and TRBJ2-2 for the parts outside the CDR3, the full variable domain is GAGVSQTPSNKVTEKGKYVELRCDPISGHTALYWYRQSLGQGPEFLIYFQGTGAADDSGLPNDRFFAVRPEGSVSTLKIQRTERGDSAVYLCASSLGGNTGELFFGEGSRLTVL.

The chain recombines TRBV20-1 with TRBJ2-3, with 10 positions matching TRBD2. From germline, CDR1 is DFQATT and CDR2 SNEGSKA (reference sequence). This CDR3 is 16 amino acids long. The V and J ends lost 3 bases and 4 bases, in that order; junction bases with no gene match: 10. Here the CDR3 DNA reads TGCAGTGCTAGTACCCCTCGAGCGGGAGGGGCAGATACGCAGTATTTT. This encodes CSASTPRAGGADTQYF.

The chain uses TRBV11-2 and TRBJ2-5; 10 bases agree with TRBD2. The ends lost 5 bases at V and 5 bases at J; junction bases unmatched: 8. This CDR3 is 15 amino acids long. The germline CDR1 and CDR2 sequences are SGHAT and FQNNGV. CDR3 sequence (DNA): TGTGCCAGCAGCGGGCTGGGACTAGCGAGGGAGACCCAGTACTTC. The encoded protein is CASSGLGLARETQYF.

The J gene is TRBJ2-1, the V gene TRBV7-6; TRBD2 aligns across 8 bases. The CDR3 is 16 residues long. The germline V gene has CDR1 SGHVS and CDR2 FNYEAQ. Unmatched junction bases numbered 9, after V lost 5 bases and J lost 3 bases. The CDR3 is CASSLQSLAGYNEQFF. The CDR3 nucleotides are TGTGCCAGCAGCCTCCAGTCGCTAGCGGGCTACAATGAGCAGTTCTTC.

This clone appeared a few times. The chain joins TRBV7-3 to TRBJ2-3, with 8 bases lining up with TRBD2. Germline V gives CDR1 SGHTA, CDR2 FQGTGA. The CDR3 covers 15 residues. V was clipped by 3 bases and J by 4 bases; unmatched bases: 6. The CDR3 nucleotides read TGTGCCAGCAGCTTGGGACTAGGTCGGGCAGATACGCAGTATTTT. This translates into CASSLGLGRADTQYF.

In this sample, this clone turned up once. The V call is TRBV6-1, the J call TRBJ2-3; 10 nucleotides align to TRBD2. Germline-derived CDR1 and CDR2 are MNHNS and SASEGT. The CDR3 contains 15 residues. The J segment lost 4 bases and the V segment lost 2 bases, leaving 3 bases of the junction unmatched. The CDR3 bases are TGTGCCAGCAGTGAAAGCGGGGGGGCCTCAGATACGCAGTATTTT. As protein: CASSESGGASDTQYF.

This clone was observed a single time. The chain uses TRBV18 and TRBJ2-3, with D perhaps matching TRBD2 (5 bases). The CDR3 runs to 12 residues. V shed 4 bases and J shed 5 bases, with 7 bases lying between them. Looked up from germline, CDR1 is KGHSH and CDR2 is LQKENI. As DNA, the CDR3 is TGTGCCAGCTCACACGGACTAGATACGCAGTATTTT. This gives the protein CASSHGLDTQYF.

V is TRBV24-1 and J is TRBJ2-1; D is unresolved. Germline values: CDR1 KGHDR, CDR2 SFDVKD. With 4 bases removed from V and 0 bases from J, the gap between germline ends came to 15 bases. The CDR3 contains 17 residues. The CDR3 protein is CATSDTGPAGSYNEQFF. The CDR3 DNA reads TGTGCCACCAGTGACACTGGGCCTGCCGGCTCCTACAATGAGCAGTTCTTC.

The CDR3 loop is CASSLGQLNEQFF. DNA of the CDR3: TGTGCCAGCTCACTGGGACAGTTGAATGAGCAGTTCTTC. This chain links TRBV18 with TRBJ2-1; 7 bases are a match to TRBD1. Trimming took 4 bases from V and 7 from J; bases not matched to a gene: 4. The germline gives CDR1 KGHSH, CDR2 LQKENI. This CDR3 contains 13 residues.

The V gene is TRBV29-1, the J gene TRBJ2-7; 9 nucleotides match TRBD1. The CDR3 totals 13 residues. In germline, CDR1 is SQVTM, CDR2 ANQGSEA. V dropped 6 bases and J dropped 4; count of bases not matched to a gene: 7. The CDR3 here is CSVEGQGQYEQYF. CDR3 coding DNA: TGCAGCGTCGAGGGACAGGGACAGTACGAGCAGTACTTC.

This clone turned up a few times. This chain uses TRBV9 with TRBJ1-3; D is possibly TRBD1 (5 bases). Trimming stripped 4 bases from V and 0 bases from J, with 17 bases between. The germline V gene encodes CDR1 SGDLS and CDR2 YYNGEE. The CDR3 length is 17 residues. CDR3 sequence (DNA): TGTGCCAGCAGCCCTCAGATCAGGGTCGACTCTGGAAACACCATATATTTT. The encoded protein is CASSPQIRVDSGNTIYF.